Reported below is one TCR beta chain. The sample comes from a study of blood T cell repertoires in COVID-19. This CDR3 is built from 14 residues. The trim removed 5 bases at V and 4 bases at J, leaving 4 bases unmatched. Germline V CDR1 and CDR2: WSHSY, SAAADI. TCRdb keeps only in-frame clones here, not all; method: immunoSEQ multiplex PCR. The sample holds 250,000 or so clones, about nine tenths seen once. This sequence was found in a man aged 40-50 years with active or convalescent COVID-19. Sequences were obtained from peripheral blood. The chain carries TRBV10-2 and TRBJ2-2; 7 nucleotides match TRBD2. DNA for the CDR3: TGCGCCAGCAGTTCGCTAGCGGCCACCGGGGAGCTGTTTTTT. Translated, it gives CASSSLAATGELFF.